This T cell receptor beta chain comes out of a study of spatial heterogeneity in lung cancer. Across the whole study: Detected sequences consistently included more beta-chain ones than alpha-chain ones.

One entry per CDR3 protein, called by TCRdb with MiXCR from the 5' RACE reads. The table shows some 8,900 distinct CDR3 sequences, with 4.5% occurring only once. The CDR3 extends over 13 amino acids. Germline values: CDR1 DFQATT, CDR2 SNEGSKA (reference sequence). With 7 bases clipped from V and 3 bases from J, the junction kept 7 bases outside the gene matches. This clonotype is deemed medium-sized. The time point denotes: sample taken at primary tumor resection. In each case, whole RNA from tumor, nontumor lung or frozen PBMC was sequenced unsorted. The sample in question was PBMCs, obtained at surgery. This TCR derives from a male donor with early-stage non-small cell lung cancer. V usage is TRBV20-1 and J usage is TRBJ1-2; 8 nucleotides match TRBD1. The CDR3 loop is CSVKDREDYGYTF. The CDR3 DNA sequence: TGCAGTGTTAAGGACAGGGAAGACTATGGCTACACCTTC.